The clone carrying this T cell receptor beta chain was found a few times. What it binds is unknown. The data were taken from a study of beta chain features in type 1 diabetes. All of the sorted populations showed purity greater than 95%. Of the isolated RNA, all was reverse transcribed, and so the sequenced material was expressed TCRB transcripts. An average of about 3.57 million reads was obtained for naive, central memory and regulatory T cell samples. Generated by immunoSEQ multiplex PCR, the TCRdb table keeps only in-frame clones and is missing some. Of about 650,000 clones in the sample, around 11% are singletons; the top ten hold approximately 0.11%. General study points: Fewer insertions but more deletions were seen at VDJ junctions in type 1 diabetes patients. For Type 1 diabetes patients, all four CD4+ subsets carried TCRB CDR3s that were moderately but significantly shorter.

Trimming left V 6 bases short and J 7 bases short, with 9 bases between. CDR1 is MNHEY and CDR2 is SVGAGI in the germline V gene. This CDR3 region has 11 residues. The sequencing sample was made of naive CD4+ T cells from blood. The rearrangement uses TRBV6-5 and TRBJ1-2, with D unresolved. This clonotype was sampled from a man under 40 with type 1 diabetes. As DNA, the CDR3 is TGTGCCAGCAGCTATTTAGGTGGCTACACCTTC. Its protein product is CASSYLGGYTF.